This TCR beta chain came from a study of OX40 agonist ivuxolimab in advanced cancers. This clone has only one observation. The junction had 7 bases not matched to a gene; V was cut back by 7 bases and J by 2 bases. CDR3 size: 14 residues. Looked up from germline, CDR1 is ENHRY and CDR2 is SYGVKD. TCRdb's table, derived via immunoSEQ multiplex PCR, lists solely in-frame clones and lacks some. This sample carries 67,000 or so clones, roughly 90% of them seen once, and the ten largest clones take around 0.96%. The TCR comes from an adult with an advanced solid tumor such as melanoma, head and neck, liver or kidney cancer. Specimen: CD4+ or CD8+ T cells sorted from blood, collected in a trial of the OX40 agonist ivuxolimab. The chain is built from TRBV10-3 and TRBJ2-7; 8 bases match TRBD2. The CDR3 region has the DNA TGTGCCATCAACCGGGGGGGGGAGACCTACGAGCAGTACTTC. This gives the protein CAINRGGETYEQYF.